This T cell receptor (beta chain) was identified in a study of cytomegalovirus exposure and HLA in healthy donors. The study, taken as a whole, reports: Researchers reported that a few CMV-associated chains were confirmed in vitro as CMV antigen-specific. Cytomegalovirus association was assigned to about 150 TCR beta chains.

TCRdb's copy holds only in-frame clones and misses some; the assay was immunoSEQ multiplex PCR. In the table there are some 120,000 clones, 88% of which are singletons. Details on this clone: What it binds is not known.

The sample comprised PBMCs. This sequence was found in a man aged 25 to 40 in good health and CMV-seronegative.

This CDR3 reads CASSRPDRGPGEQFF. The CDR3 nucleotides read TGTGCCAGCAGCCGCCCGGACAGGGGTCCCGGTGAGCAGTTCTTC. This chain links TRBV7-2 with TRBJ2-1; 9 positions agree with TRBD1. Germline CDR1 reads SGHTA; CDR2 reads FQGNSA. The trim removed 5 bases at V and 9 bases at J, leaving 11 bases unmatched. The CDR3 sequence is 15 residues long.